What follows are 27 T cell receptor beta chains derived from one specimen sequenced in a study of T-cell memory formation after mild COVID-19. TCRdb re-called the 5' RACE reads through MiXCR, storing one row per CDR3 protein. The data show 80,000 to 95,000 distinct CDR3 sequences, more than 20% seen once. What was sequenced was PBMCs or a T cell subset sorted from them (not recorded which). The receptor set was obtained from a man between 18 and 35 years old who had mild COVID-19 (a few samples of this study predate the infection). Cell type and time point are not known.

CDR3 bases: TGTGCCAGCAGCAGGGGACTGCCGAACACTGAAGCTTTCTTT. Protein: CASSRGLPNTEAFF. The chain is built from TRBV21-1 and TRBJ1-1. TRBV21-1 is classified as a pseudogene. The length of the CDR3 is 14 residues.

V usage is TRBV5-6 and J usage is TRBJ2-7; perhaps TRBD1 as D (5 bases). The CDR3 runs 14 residues. Germline values: CDR1 SGHDT, CDR2 YYEEEE. Trimming took 3 bases from V and 0 from J, leaving 10 bases between them. The CDR3 sequence: CASSWGPSSYEQYV. The CDR3, as DNA: TGTGCCAGCAGCTGGGGCCCAAGCTCCTACGAGCAGTACGTC.

This clonotype came up a few times. A read error may produce the germline difference seen at one junction end. The V gene is TRBV7-3, the J gene TRBJ2-3; 9 bases line up with TRBD2. Germline V gene data show CDR1 as SGHTA and CDR2 as FQGTGA. This CDR3 region has 15 residues. As DNA, the CDR3 is TGCGCCAGCAGTCATAGCGGGGGTAGCACAGATACGCAGTATTTT. Encoded protein: CASSHSGGSTDTQYF.

This chain joins TRBV12-3 or TRBV12-4 and TRBJ1-1; D gene ambiguous. The V and J ends lost 4 bases and 2 bases respectively, with 5 bases between them. The CDR3 totals 12 residues. CDR3 nucleotide sequence: TGTGCCAGCAGTTCGGAAAACACTGAAGCTTTCTTT. It encodes CASSSENTEAFF.

This clonotype is a singleton in its sample. The J gene is TRBJ1-1, the V gene TRBV29-1; 8 bases match TRBD1. CDR3 length equals 13 residues. With V trimmed by 6 bases and J by 1 base, 4 bases remained unmatched. Germline V gene sequence: CDR1 SQVTM, CDR2 ANQGSEA. The chain's CDR3 is CSVGDRGNTEAFF. The CDR3 coding sequence is TGCAGCGTGGGAGACAGGGGGAACACTGAAGCTTTCTTT.

This clonotype was seen only a few times. The chain carries TRBV29-1 and TRBJ2-3; 8 bases agree with TRBD2. The CDR3 length is 15 residues. Germline CDR1 reads SQVTM; CDR2 reads ANQGSEA. Trimming removed 4 bases from V and 3 bases from J; junction bases left unmatched: 9. CDR3 residues: CSVGITGLETDTQYF. The DNA of the CDR3 is TGCAGCGTTGGCATAACGGGACTAGAGACAGATACGCAGTATTTT.

This chain connects TRBV7-9 to TRBJ1-1; 9 bases align to TRBD1. Germline V gene data show CDR1 as SEHNR and CDR2 as FQNEAQ (reference sequence). With V trimmed by 4 bases and J by 4 bases, 13 bases remained unmatched. This CDR3 region has 17 residues. CDR3 amino acids: CASSSFQNRGRGTEAFF. The CDR3 coding sequence is TGTGCCAGCAGCTCCTTCCAGAACAGGGGGCGCGGCACTGAAGCTTTCTTT.

This chain uses TRBV27 with TRBJ2-2; D perhaps matches TRBD1 (6 bases). Germline V gives CDR1 MNHEY, CDR2 SMNVEV (reference sequence). The CDR3 has 14 residues. The V end lost 2 bases, the J end lost 6 bases, and 10 bases lay between the germline ends. The CDR3 nucleotides are TGTGCCAGCAGTTTAGGGGGCCTGTCCGGGGAGCTGTTTTTT. The encoded protein is CASSLGGLSGELFF.

V gene TRBV19 combines with J gene TRBJ2-3; 9 bases are a match to TRBD1. The trim removed 5 bases at V and 0 bases at J, leaving 6 bases unmatched. Germline CDR1 is LNHDA and CDR2 is SQIVND (reference sequence). This CDR3 has 16 amino acids. The CDR3: CASSLAGTGSTDTQYF. In DNA form, the CDR3 reads TGTGCCAGTAGTCTCGCCGGGACAGGGAGCACAGATACGCAGTATTTT.

This rearrangement joins TRBV12-3 or TRBV12-4 to TRBJ2-3, with 11 bases aligning to TRBD2. This CDR3 contains 16 residues. V lost 4 bases, J lost 14 bases, and 17 bases stayed unmatched. CDR3 DNA sequence: TGTGCCAGCAGTTCAACTAGCGGGGGCCGACTCTACCTCGTGTATTTT. Protein: CASSSTSGGRLYLVYF.

The sample holds many counts of this clonotype. The chain employs TRBV21-1 and TRBJ2-7; the D call TRBD1 from the table was never checked on the DNA. TRBV21-1 is shown as a pseudogene. This CDR3 is 16 amino acids long. CDR3 loop: CASSKDRERMTYEQYV. CDR3 DNA sequence: TGTGCCAGCAGCAAAGATCGGGAACGGATGACCTACGAGCAGTACGTC.

This clonotype was found a few times. The rearrangement links TRBV6-2 or TRBV6-3 to TRBJ2-1; the match to TRBD2 covers 9 bases. The V segment lost 8 bases and the J segment 5 bases; nucleotides outside the gene matches: 10. Germline assignment: CDR1 MNHEY and CDR2 SVGEGT. CDR3 length: 15 amino acids. The CDR3 reads CASSHQRLADNEQFF. CDR3 DNA sequence: TGTGCCAGCTCCCATCAGAGACTAGCGGACAATGAGCAGTTCTTC.

This clonotype was seen only a few times. The DNA of the CDR3 is TGTGCCACCAGCAGGCGGGAGAATGAGCAGTTCTTC. It is translated as CATSRRENEQFF. V is TRBV15 and J is TRBJ2-1; 7 bases fit TRBD2. This CDR3 has 12 amino acids. The V gene's germline CDR1 is LNHNV and CDR2 YYDKDF (reference sequence). The junction had 0 bases not matched to a gene; V was cut back by 3 bases and J by 7 bases.

The chain combines TRBV7-6 with TRBJ2-2; D gene unclear. In germline, CDR1 is SGHVS, CDR2 FNYEAQ. V dropped 3 bases and J dropped 3 bases, with 11 bases sitting between them. The CDR3 sequence is 15 residues long. In nucleotides, the CDR3 is TGTGCCAGCAGCTTGTACCGTAAAGACACCGGGGAGCTGTTTTTT. It specifies CASSLYRKDTGELFF.

The chain links TRBV28 to TRBJ1-1; D not resolved. CDR1 MDHEN and CDR2 SYDVKM come from the germline V gene. The CDR3 covers 13 residues. V lost 7 bases to trimming and J lost 1 base, with 10 bases between them. The chain's CDR3 is CASTLRGNTEAFF. CDR3 bases: TGTGCCAGCACCTTACGGGGGAACACTGAAGCTTTCTTT.

J is TRBJ2-5 and V is TRBV6-2 or TRBV6-3, with D unclear. Germline CDR1 and CDR2: MNHEY and SVGEGT. The CDR3 loop spans 13 amino acids. Trimming took off 5 bases at V and 4 bases at J, with 11 bases between the two ends. The CDR3 protein is CASSLWAAETQYF. The DNA of the CDR3 is TGTGCCAGCAGTCTTTGGGCCGCAGAGACCCAGTACTTC.

This clonotype was counted between two and nine times. The chain carries TRBV5-4 and TRBJ2-1; 9 bases fit TRBD1. Germline trimming cut 2 bases from V and 5 bases from J; bases unmatched to any gene: 8. The CDR3 is made up of 16 amino acids. Germline CDR1 reads SGHNT; CDR2 reads YYREEE (reference sequence). DNA for the CDR3: TGTGCCAGCAGCTTAGGTGGGACAGGGCCACACAATGAGCAGTTCTTC. This gives the protein CASSLGGTGPHNEQFF.

This clonotype has only a few counts. This chain joins TRBV7-9 and TRBJ2-7; D unclear. The CDR3 covers 12 residues. Germline CDR1 SEHNR, CDR2 FQNEAQ (reference sequence). Trimming stripped 3 bases from V and 1 base from J, with 4 bases between. CDR3 in DNA: TGTGCCAGCAGCTTGCAGTCCTACGAGCAGTACGTC. This encodes CASSLQSYEQYV.

This clonotype has just a few counts. The V gene is TRBV7-9, the J gene TRBJ2-6; perhaps TRBD1 as D (5 bases). This CDR3 is 15 amino acids long. CDR1 is SEHNR, CDR2 FQNEAQ, per germline (reference sequence). Trimming removed 5 bases from V and 3 bases from J, with 11 bases in between. CDR3 amino acids: CASSPQVRGANVLTF. The CDR3 DNA sequence: TGTGCCAGCAGCCCACAGGTGCGTGGGGCCAACGTCCTGACTTTC. Filled out from reference TRBV7-9 and TRBJ2-6, the complete variable domain reads DTGVSQNPRHKITKRGQNVTFRCDPISEHNRLYWYRQTLGQGPEFLTYFQNEAQLEKSRLLSDRFSAERPKGSFSTLEIQRTEQGDSAMYLCASSPQVRGANVLTFGAGSRLTVL.

The V and J genes are TRBV19 and TRBJ1-4, with D hard to call. CDR1 LNHDA and CDR2 SQIVND come from the germline V gene (reference sequence). V was shortened by 4 bases and J by 0 bases, with 9 bases between the two germline ends. This CDR3 spans 15 amino acids. The CDR3 loop reads CASSNAFATNEKLFF. CDR3 coding DNA: TGTGCCAGTAGTAACGCGTTTGCAACTAATGAAAAACTGTTTTTT.

CDR3 protein: CASSLGGPGNEQYF. Here the CDR3 DNA reads TGTGCCAGCAGTTTAGGCGGACCCGGGAACGAGCAGTACTTC. V gene TRBV27 combines with J gene TRBJ2-7; possibly TRBD2 for D (5 bases). CDR1 and CDR2 (germline): MNHEY, SMNVEV (reference sequence). V was pared by 2 bases and J by 5 bases, with 13 bases between. This CDR3 has 14 residues.

This clonotype was recorded a few times. The chain combines TRBV6-5 with TRBJ2-1; 8 bases line up with TRBD1. The CDR3 is made up of 15 amino acids. CDR1 is MNHEY and CDR2 is SVGAGI in the germline V gene. Trimming cost V 6 bases and J 0 bases; bases outside gene matches: 4. The CDR3 DNA follows: TGTGCCAGCAGGGCCGGACAGGGCTCCTACAATGAGCAGTTCTTC. Translation gives CASRAGQGSYNEQFF.

The sample holds a few counts of this clonotype. The chain combines TRBV7-8 with TRBJ2-1, with 9 positions matching TRBD1. Trimming at V came to 1 base and at J to 4 bases, leaving 8 bases not matched to a gene. In germline, CDR1 is SGHVS, CDR2 FQNEAQ. The CDR3 contains 17 residues. CDR3 loop: CASSLGVGTGTYNEQFF. CDR3 nucleotide sequence: TGTGCCAGCAGCTTAGGGGTCGGGACAGGGACATACAATGAGCAGTTCTTC.

The chain employs TRBV4-2 and TRBJ1-5; TRBD1 matches 7 bases. After removal of 6 bases from V and 11 bases from J, the junction contained 25 bases not matched to a gene. This CDR3 has 18 amino acids. CDR1 and CDR2 from the germline V gene are LGHNA and YNFKEQ. CDR3 sequence reads: CASSRNRGAHSEISAQHF. DNA for the CDR3: TGTGCCAGCAGTCGCAACAGGGGCGCCCACTCGGAAATCAGCGCCCAGCATTTT.

The chain recombines TRBV9 with TRBJ1-4; 7 nucleotides agree with TRBD1. J was trimmed by 1 base and V by 4 bases; bases with no gene match: 7. CDR1 is SGDLS and CDR2 is YYNGEE in the germline V gene. The CDR3 is 16 residues long. This chain's CDR3 is CASSQGVTETNEKLFF. The CDR3 DNA follows: TGTGCCAGCAGCCAGGGGGTGACGGAAACTAATGAAAAACTGTTTTTT.

The rearrangement links TRBV5-8 to TRBJ1-2; tentative D call: TRBD1 (6 bases). Germline V gives CDR1 SGHTS, CDR2 YDEGEE. The CDR3 extends over 15 amino acids. Trimming took 0 bases from V and 5 from J, leaving 14 bases between them. For the CDR3, the DNA is TGTGCCAGCAGCTTGGAACAGGGAGTTGGGTATGGCTACACCTTC. Protein product: CASSLEQGVGYGYTF. The whole variable domain, filled in from reference TRBV5-8 and TRBJ1-2, reads EAGVTQSPTHLIKTRGQQATLRCSPISGHTSVYWYQQALGLGLQFLLWYDEGEERNRGNFPPRFSGRQFPNYSSELNVNALELEDSALYLCASSLEQGVGYGYTFGSGTRLTVV.

This clonotype has only a few counts. This chain uses TRBV21-1 with TRBJ2-7; TRBD1 was called by the table and not checked on the DNA. TRBV21-1 is a pseudogene segment. The CDR3 totals 13 residues. CDR3 amino acids: CASSTGHPYEQYV. Written as DNA, the CDR3 is TGTGCCAGCAGTACGGGACACCCCTACGAGCAGTACGTC.